This T cell receptor beta chain was observed in a study of regulatory T cells in long-lasting Graves disease. Study-level points and caveats: Only peripheral blood was studied, not thyroid tissue.

The CDR3 consists of 14 residues. Germline CDR1 is SGHTA and CDR2 is FQGNSA. This clonotype was observed a few times. Its antigen is unidentified. A clone one base away is much larger, so this may be a read error. This sample's time point: newly diagnosed GD, antithyroid drugs for less than 3 months. PBMCs were the source of the RNA used for TCR sequencing. According to the study, TCR beta libraries were built with iRepertoire HTBI primers and CDR3-region Arm-PCR. MiXCR, applied by TCRdb to the multiplex PCR reads, yields one record per CDR3 protein. The sample includes some 410,000 distinct CDR3 sequences, around 15% of them seen just once. These data were also reused for a study on T cells in Graves' hyperthyroidism and ophthalmopathy. That source reports: HTBI primers were used for first-round RT-PCR of the TCR CDR3. A model built on 13 V-J features separated ophthalmopathy from stable hyperthyroidism.

This material consisted of peripheral blood mononuclear cells (PBMCs), taken at new diagnosis, from a patient treated with antithyroid drugs. This receptor was identified in a young woman with Graves disease. This rearrangement joins TRBV7-2 to TRBJ2-7; tentative D call: TRBD1 (6 bases). The CDR3 sequence: CASSRRRGGYGQYF. DNA of the CDR3: TGTGCCAGCAGCCGACGCAGGGGTGGATACGGGCAGTACTTC.